The text below deals with one T cell receptor beta chain. This entry comes from a study of cytomegalovirus exposure and HLA in healthy donors. Assay: immunoSEQ multiplex PCR; the TCRdb copy retains only in-frame clones and omits some. The data show about 73,000 clones, with 94% seen just once and more than 1% held by the top ten. Germline V gives CDR1 LNHDA, CDR2 SQIVND (reference sequence). V was clipped by 5 bases and J by 6 bases, with 7 bases between them. The CDR3 loop spans 11 amino acids. The sample was PBMCs. The source of this sequence is a woman aged 18-30 years in good health and CMV-seronegative. The chain carries TRBV19 and TRBJ1-2; D possibly corresponds to TRBD1 (6 bases). CDR3 region: CASSPGDGYTF. CDR3 bases: TGTGCCAGTAGTCCAGGGGATGGCTACACCTTC.